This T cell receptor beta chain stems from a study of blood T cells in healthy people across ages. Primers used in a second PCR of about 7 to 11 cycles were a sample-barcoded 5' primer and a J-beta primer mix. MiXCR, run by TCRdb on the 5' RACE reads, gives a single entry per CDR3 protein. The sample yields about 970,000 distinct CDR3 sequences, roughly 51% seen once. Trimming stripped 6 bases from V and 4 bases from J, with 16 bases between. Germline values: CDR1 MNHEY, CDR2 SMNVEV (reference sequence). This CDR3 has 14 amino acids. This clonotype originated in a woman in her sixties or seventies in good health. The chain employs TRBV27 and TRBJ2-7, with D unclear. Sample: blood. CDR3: CASRRQQISYEQYF. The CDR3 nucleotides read TGTGCCAGCAGACGGCAGCAGATCAGTTACGAGCAGTACTTC.